This T cell receptor beta chain derives from a study of T cell responses to AZD1222 COVID-19 vaccine. Study-wide results and caveats: Among those given AZD1222, only six or seven were seropositive at baseline. Clonal diversity may have been underestimated, and the donors were mostly white British, with more females than males.

This CDR3 is 14 amino acids long. V lost 6 bases to trimming and J lost 1 base; unmatched junction nucleotides: 5. Germline V gene sequence: CDR1 LGHNT, CDR2 FRNRAP. Notes on this clone: The target antigen is unknown.

TCRdb keeps only in-frame clones here, not all; method: immunoSEQ multiplex PCR. The data hold under 150,000 clones, with approximately 87% observed a single time. Combined were second doses at about 4 or about 12 weeks. The sequence was collected from an adult who received the AZD1222 COVID-19 vaccine. This material consisted of peripheral blood, taken 28 days after the second AZD1222 dose. This chain uses TRBV12-5 with TRBJ1-1, with TRBD1 matching over 7 bases. CDR3 coding DNA: TGTGCTAGTGGCGAGGGACAGCCGAACACTGAAGCTTTCTTT. This sequence encodes CASGEGQPNTEAFF.